This TCR beta chain was sequenced during a study of regulatory T cells in long-lasting Graves disease. Study outcomes and limitations: Newly diagnosed patients shared 850 to 1,000 public clonotypes; persistent patients shared about 2,500. Newly diagnosed disease favored TRBV20-1 and TRBJ2-1 over persistent disease.

Indicated time point: newly diagnosed GD, antithyroid drugs for less than 3 months. PBMC-extracted RNA yielded the TCR library. Trimming stripped 6 bases from V and 4 bases from J, with 9 bases between. Germline assignment: CDR1 LNHDA and CDR2 SQIVND (reference sequence). The CDR3 runs 12 residues. To make TCR beta libraries, researchers used iRepertoire HTBI primers and Arm-PCR of CDR3 regions. In TCRdb, the multiplex PCR reads were re-called with MiXCR into one record per CDR3 protein. The sample yields approximately 350,000 distinct CDR3 sequences, 15% to 20% seen once. Details on this clonotype: Its antigen is unidentified.

These data were also reused for a study on T cells in Graves' hyperthyroidism and ophthalmopathy. As that study records: Patients having uncontrolled infection, another autoimmune disease, pregnancy or lactation were not included. Appearing also in blood were most of the thyroid clonotypes expanded above 0.001.

The sequence was obtained from a woman younger than 35 with Graves disease. The genes are TRBV19 and TRBJ1-2; weak D call: TRBD1 (5 bases). Sequenced material: peripheral blood mononuclear cells (PBMCs), taken at new diagnosis, from a patient treated with antithyroid drugs. DNA for the CDR3: TGTGCCAGTAGAGCGGACATCTATGGCTACACCTTC. It codes for CASRADIYGYTF.